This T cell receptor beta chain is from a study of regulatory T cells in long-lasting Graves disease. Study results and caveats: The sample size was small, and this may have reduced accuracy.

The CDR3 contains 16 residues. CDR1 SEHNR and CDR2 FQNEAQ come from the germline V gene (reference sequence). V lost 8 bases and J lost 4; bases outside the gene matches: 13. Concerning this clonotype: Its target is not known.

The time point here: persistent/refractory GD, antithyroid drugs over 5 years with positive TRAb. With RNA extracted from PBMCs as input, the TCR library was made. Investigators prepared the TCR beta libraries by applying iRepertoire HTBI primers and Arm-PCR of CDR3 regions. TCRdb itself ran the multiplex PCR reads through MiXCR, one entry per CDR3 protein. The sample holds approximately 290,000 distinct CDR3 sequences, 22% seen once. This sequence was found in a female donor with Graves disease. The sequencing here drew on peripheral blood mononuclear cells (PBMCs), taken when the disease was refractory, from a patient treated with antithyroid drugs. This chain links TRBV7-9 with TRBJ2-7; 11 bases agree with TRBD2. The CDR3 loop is CASGTGRTSGSYEQYF. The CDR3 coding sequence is TGTGCCAGCGGGACAGGGCGAACTAGCGGGAGTTACGAGCAGTACTTC.